This T cell receptor (beta chain) was recovered during a study of blood T cell repertoires in COVID-19. Overall study context: Spain, Italy and the United States supplied samples that represented acute and convalescent COVID-19. The analysed material was cDNA or gDNA that came from T cells, B-cell-depleted T cells, or PBMCs.

This CDR3 has 12 residues. The germline V gene encodes CDR1 SGHNT and CDR2 YYREEE (reference sequence). V was shortened by 5 bases and J by 4 bases, with 8 bases between the two germline ends. In the source study's methods: Estimation of nucleated cell counts was performed using reference gene primer amplification. Using immunoSEQ multiplex PCR, the repertoire was profiled, and TCRdb retains in-frame clones only, with some absent. The DNA gave D and trimming, while V, J and clone size come from that table. The sample has 140,000 to 150,000 clones; more than 70% are singletons. The chain recombines TRBV5-4 with TRBJ2-3; no firm D call. This receptor was identified in a man in his 60s with active or convalescent COVID-19. Sequencing was carried out using peripheral blood. The CDR3 DNA follows: TGTGCCAGCAGAGGCGGTTCAGATACGCAGTATTTT. Translated: CASRGGSDTQYF.